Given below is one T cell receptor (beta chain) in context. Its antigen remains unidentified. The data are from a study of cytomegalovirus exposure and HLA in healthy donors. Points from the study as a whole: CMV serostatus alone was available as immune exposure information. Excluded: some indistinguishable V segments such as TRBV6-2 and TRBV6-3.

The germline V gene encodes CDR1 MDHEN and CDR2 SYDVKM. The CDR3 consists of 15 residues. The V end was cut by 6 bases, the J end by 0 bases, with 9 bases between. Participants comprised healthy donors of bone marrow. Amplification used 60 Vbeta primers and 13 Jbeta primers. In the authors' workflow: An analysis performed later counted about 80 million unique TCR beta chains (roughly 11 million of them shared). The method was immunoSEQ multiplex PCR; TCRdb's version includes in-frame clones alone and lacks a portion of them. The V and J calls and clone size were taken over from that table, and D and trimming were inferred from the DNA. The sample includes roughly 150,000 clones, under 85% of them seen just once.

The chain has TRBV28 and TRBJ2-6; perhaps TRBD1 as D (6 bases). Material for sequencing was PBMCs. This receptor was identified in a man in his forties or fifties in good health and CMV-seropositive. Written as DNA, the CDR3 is TGTGCCAGCAGAGGGGGAAGCTCTGGGGCCAACGTCCTGACTTTC. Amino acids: CASRGGSSGANVLTF.